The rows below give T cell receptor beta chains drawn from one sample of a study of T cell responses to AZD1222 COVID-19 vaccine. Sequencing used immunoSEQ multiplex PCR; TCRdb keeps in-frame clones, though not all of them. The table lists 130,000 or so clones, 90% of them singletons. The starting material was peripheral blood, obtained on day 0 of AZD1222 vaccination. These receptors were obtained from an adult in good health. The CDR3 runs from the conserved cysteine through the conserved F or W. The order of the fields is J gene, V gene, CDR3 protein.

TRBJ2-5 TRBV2 CASRNIGVPTQYF
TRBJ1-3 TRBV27 CASSLWGDSGNTIYF
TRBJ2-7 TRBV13 CASSLGRGTGARYEQYF
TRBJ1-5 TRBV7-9 CASSLGTGVSNQPQHF
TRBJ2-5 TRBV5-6 CASSLVGEGRETQYF
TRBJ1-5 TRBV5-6 CASSSARTGQPQHF
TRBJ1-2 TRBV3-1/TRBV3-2 CASSPSGQIYGYTF
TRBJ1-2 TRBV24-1 CATSDPSDRRYF
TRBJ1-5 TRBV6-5 CASGGGKYQPQHF
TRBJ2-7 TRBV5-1 CASSFGQGLGEQYF
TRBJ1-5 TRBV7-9 CASSSYRAPRDQPQHF
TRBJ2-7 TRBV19 CASSISFGLAATLPYEQYF
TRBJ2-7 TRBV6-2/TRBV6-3 CASSYPGLADYEQYF
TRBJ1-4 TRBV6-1 CASSDRTNEKLFF
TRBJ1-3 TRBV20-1 CSAGRGDTIYF
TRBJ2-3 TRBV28 CASLGLGIADTQYF
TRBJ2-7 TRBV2 CASRGTGGLHEQYF
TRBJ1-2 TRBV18 CASSPNKGLLDGYTF
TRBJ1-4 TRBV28 CASSLIILAEKLFF
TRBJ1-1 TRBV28 CASRETARVTEAFF
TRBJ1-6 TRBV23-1 CASKVYSPLHF
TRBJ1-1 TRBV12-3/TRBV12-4 CASSLTTNTEAFF
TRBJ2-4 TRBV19 CASSTRRDIQYF
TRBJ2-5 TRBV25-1 CASRALAGGMGETQYF
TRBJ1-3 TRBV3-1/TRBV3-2 CATLDRGRVGNTIYF
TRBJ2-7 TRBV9 CASSVGGSLASGSYEQYF
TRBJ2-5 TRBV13 CASSLSWGRETQYF
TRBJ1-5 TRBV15 CATSRDSQAQPQHF
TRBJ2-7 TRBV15 CATSRDPGASYEQYF
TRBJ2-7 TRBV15 CATSNRQAPVTYEQYF
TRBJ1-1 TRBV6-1 CASSGQGIEAFF
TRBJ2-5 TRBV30 CAWSGDHSGHLLTQYF
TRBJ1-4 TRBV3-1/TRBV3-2 CASSQSSGTVNEKLFF
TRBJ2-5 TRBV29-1 CSVSQQETQYF
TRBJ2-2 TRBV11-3 CASTRGNTGELFF
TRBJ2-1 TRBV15 CATSRDTSADRVDEQFF
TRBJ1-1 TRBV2 CASSPNTEAFF
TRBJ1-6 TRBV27 CASSGDYNSPLHF
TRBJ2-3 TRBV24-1 CATSEPGTGGTDTQYF
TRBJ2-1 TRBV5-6 CASSLIKWDEQFF
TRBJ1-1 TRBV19 CASTTTHDGGAFF
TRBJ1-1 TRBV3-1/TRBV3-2 CASSPRRVNTEAFF
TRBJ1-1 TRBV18 CASSPIGARNTEAFF
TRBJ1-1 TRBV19 CASTRGPTEAFF
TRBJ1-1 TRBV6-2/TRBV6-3 CASSLQPFPPEAFF
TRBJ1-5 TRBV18 CASSPDGNQPQHF
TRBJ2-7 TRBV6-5 CASSYFGSYEQYF
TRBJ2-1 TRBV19 CASSITLTGMSYNEQFF
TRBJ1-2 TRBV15 CATSRDGRTGSSNYGYTF
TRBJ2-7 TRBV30 CAWSEYRLAGGIDEQYF
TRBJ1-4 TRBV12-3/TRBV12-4 CASSLAAEKLFF
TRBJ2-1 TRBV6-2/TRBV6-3 CASSPQWNEQFF
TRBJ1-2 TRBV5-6 CASSFRQGANYGYTF
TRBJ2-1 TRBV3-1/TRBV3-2 CASSPRHGGLEQFF